The clone carrying this TCR beta chain was counted between two and nine times. This specimen comes from a study of human T cells and chemical hapten exposure. TCRdb reprocessed the RACE reads with MiXCR, giving one entry per CDR3 protein. The sample carries tens of thousands of distinct CDR3 sequences, around 9.9% recorded once. The V end lost 5 bases, the J end lost 0 bases, and 11 bases lay between the germline ends. CDR1 and CDR2 (germline): LGHDT, YNNKEL (reference sequence). The CDR3 contains 15 residues. The time point: patch test 3, about 24 weeks after DPC sensitization. Treatment here: therapeutic diphenylcyclopropenone sensitization with weekly scalp DPC.

This clonotype originated in a woman in her 30s with alopecia areata. Some clones in this sample may be carry-over from other donors' samples. The V call is TRBV3-1, the J call TRBJ1-3, with D possibly TRBD1 on 5 matching bases. The sequenced sample was whole blood, obtained in connection with sensitization to the hapten diphenylcyclopropenone (DPC). The CDR3 spells CASSMGLSSGNTIYF. CDR3 nucleotide sequence: TGTGCCAGCAGCATGGGGCTGAGCTCTGGAAACACCATATATTTT. Based on the CDR3 plus reference TRBV3-1 and TRBJ1-3, the full variable domain is DTAVSQTPKYLVTQMGNDKSIKCEQNLGHDTMYWYKQDSKKFLKIMFSYNNKELIINETVPNRFSPKSPDKAHLNLHINSLELGDSAVYFCASSMGLSSGNTIYFGEGSWLTVV.